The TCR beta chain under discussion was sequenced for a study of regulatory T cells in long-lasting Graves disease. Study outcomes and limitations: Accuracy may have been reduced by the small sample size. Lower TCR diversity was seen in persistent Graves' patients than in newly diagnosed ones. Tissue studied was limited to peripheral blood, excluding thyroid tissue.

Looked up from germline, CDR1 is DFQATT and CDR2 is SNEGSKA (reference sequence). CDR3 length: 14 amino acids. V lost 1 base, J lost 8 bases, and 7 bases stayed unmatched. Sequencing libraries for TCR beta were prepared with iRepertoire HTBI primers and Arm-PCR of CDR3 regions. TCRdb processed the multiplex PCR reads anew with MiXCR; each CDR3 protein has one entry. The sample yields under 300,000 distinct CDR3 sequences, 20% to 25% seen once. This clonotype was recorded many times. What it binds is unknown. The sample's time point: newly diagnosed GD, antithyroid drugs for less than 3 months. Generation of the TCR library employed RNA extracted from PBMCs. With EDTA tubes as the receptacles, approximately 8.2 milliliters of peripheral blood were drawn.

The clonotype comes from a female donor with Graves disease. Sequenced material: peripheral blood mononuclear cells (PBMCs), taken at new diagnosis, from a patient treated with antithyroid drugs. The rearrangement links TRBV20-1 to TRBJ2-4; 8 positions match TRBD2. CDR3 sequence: CSARGSGTGYIQYF. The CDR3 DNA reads TGCAGTGCTAGAGGTAGCGGGACGGGGTACATTCAGTACTTC.